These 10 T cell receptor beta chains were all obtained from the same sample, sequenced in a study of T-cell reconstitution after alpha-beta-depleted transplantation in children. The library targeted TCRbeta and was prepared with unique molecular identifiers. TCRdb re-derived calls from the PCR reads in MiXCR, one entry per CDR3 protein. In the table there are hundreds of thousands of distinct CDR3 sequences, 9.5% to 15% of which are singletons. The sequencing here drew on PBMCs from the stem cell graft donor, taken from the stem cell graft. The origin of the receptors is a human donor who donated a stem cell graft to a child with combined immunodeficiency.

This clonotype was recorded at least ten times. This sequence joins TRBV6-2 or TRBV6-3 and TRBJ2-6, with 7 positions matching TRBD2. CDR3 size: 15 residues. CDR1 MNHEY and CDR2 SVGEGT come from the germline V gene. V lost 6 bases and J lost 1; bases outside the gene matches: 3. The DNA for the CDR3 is TGTGCCAGCAGCCGCGGGGGTTCTGGGGCCAACGTCCTGACTTTC. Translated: CASSRGGSGANVLTF.

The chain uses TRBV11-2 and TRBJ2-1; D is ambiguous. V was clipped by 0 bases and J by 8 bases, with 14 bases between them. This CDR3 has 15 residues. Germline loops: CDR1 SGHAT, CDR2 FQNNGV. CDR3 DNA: TGTGCCAGCAGCTTAGATCAGTGGGTTTCGGATGAGCAGTTCTTC. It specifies CASSLDQWVSDEQFF. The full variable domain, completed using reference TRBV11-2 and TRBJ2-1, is EAGVAQSPRYKIIEKRQSVAFWCNPISGHATLYWYQQILGQGPKLLIQFQNNGVVDDSQLPKDRFSAERLKGVDSTLKIQPAKLEDSAVYLCASSLDQWVSDEQFFGPGTRLTVL.

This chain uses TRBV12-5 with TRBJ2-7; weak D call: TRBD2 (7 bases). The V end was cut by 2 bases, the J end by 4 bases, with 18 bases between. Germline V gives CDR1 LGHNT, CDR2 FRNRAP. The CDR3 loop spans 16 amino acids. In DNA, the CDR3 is TGTGCTAGTGGTTTGCCCACAGGGAGGGGAATTTACGAGCAGTACTTC. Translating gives CASGLPTGRGIYEQYF.

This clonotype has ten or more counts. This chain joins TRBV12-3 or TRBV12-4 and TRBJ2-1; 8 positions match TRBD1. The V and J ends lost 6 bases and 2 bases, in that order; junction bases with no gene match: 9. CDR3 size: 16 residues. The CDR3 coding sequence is TGTGCCAGCAGCCGCAACAGGGGGACTCCCTACAATGAGCAGTTCTTC. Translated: CASSRNRGTPYNEQFF.

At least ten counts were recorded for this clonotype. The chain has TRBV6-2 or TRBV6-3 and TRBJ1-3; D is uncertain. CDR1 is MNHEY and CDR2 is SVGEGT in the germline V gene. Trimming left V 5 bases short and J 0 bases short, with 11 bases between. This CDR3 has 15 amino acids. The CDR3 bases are TGTGCCAGCAGTAGGCCGTCGAACTCTGGAAACACCATATATTTT. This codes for CASSRPSNSGNTIYF.

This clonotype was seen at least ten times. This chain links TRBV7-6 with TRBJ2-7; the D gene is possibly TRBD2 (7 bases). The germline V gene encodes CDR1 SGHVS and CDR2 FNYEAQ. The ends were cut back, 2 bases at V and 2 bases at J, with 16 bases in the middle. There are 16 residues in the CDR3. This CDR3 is CASSLPRGASTYEQYF. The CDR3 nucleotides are TGTGCCAGCAGCTTACCCCGGGGGGCCTCAACCTACGAGCAGTACTTC. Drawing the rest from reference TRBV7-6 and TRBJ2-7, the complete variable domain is GAGVSQSPRYKVTKRGQDVALRCDPISGHVSLYWYRQALGQGPEFLTYFNYEAQQDKSGLPNDRFSAERPEGSISTLTIQRTEQRDSAMYRCASSLPRGASTYEQYFGPGTRLTVT.

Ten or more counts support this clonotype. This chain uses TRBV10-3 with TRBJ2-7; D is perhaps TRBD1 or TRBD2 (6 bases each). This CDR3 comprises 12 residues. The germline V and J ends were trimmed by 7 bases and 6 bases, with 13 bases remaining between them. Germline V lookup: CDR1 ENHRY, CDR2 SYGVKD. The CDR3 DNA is TGTGCCATCAAGAGGGGGGCAGGCGAGCAGTACTTC. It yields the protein CAIKRGAGEQYF.

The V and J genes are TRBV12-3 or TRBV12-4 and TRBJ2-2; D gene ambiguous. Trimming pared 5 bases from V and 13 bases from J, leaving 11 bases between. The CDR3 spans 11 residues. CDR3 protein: CASSLSSGLFF. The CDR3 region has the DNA TGTGCCAGCAGTCTCTCCTCGGGGCTGTTTTTT.

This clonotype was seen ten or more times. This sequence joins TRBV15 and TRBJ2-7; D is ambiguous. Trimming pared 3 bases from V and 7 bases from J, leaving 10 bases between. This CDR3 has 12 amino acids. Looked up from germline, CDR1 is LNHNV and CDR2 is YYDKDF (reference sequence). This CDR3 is CATSRESGEQYF. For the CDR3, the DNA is TGTGCCACCAGCAGGGAATCGGGTGAGCAGTACTTC.

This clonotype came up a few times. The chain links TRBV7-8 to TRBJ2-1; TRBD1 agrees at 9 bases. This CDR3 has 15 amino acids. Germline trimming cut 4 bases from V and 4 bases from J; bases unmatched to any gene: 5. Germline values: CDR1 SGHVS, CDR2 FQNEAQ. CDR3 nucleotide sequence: TGTGCCAGCAGCTCTCCCGGGACAGGGTACAATGAGCAGTTCTTC. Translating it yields CASSSPGTGYNEQFF.